This TCR beta chain derives from a study of cytomegalovirus exposure and HLA in healthy donors. Findings of the study overall: When analyzed later, a missense DCLRE1C variant was found to be linked to TCR beta V- and J-gene trimming. In an earlier analysis, productive rearrangement rates for most beta V segments clustered near 87% or 30%.

From germline, CDR1 is SGHTA and CDR2 FQGNSA. The CDR3 spans 15 residues. V dropped 4 bases and J dropped 0 bases, with 10 bases sitting between them. Use of 60 Vbeta and 13 Jbeta primers characterized the PCR. The data were produced by immunoSEQ multiplex PCR, yet TCRdb's version contains in-frame clones alone and is incomplete. The table shows 200,000 to 250,000 clones, with about 84% occurring only once. Note on this clone: What it recognizes is unknown.

The donors were healthy bone marrow donors. Donors were ostensibly healthy at sampling, although undocumented immune exposures were probable. The rearrangement joins TRBV7-2 to TRBJ2-1; D ambiguous. The source material was PBMCs. This receptor was identified in a human donor in good health. The CDR3 sequence is CASSSAWSSYNEQFF. CDR3 coding DNA: TGTGCCAGCAGCTCGGCGTGGAGCTCCTACAATGAGCAGTTCTTC.